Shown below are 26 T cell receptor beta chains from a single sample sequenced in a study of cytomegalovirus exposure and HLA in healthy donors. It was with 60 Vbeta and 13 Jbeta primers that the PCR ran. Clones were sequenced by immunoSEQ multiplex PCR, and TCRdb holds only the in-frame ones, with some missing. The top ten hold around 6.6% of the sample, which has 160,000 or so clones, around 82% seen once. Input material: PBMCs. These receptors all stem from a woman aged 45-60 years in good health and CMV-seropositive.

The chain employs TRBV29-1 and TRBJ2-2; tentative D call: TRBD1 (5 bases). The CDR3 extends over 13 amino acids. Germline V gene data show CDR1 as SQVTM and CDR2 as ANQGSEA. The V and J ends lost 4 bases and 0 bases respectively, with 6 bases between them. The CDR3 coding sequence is TGCAGCGTTGGCAGGGCGAACACCGGGGAGCTGTTTTTT. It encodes CSVGRANTGELFF.

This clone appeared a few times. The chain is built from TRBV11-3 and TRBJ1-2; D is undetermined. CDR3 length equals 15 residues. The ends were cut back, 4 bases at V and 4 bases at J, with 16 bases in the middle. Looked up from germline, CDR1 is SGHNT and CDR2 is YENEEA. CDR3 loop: CASSSPLAGGYGYTF. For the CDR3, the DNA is TGTGCCAGCAGCTCCCCGCTTGCGGGCGGCTATGGCTACACCTTC.

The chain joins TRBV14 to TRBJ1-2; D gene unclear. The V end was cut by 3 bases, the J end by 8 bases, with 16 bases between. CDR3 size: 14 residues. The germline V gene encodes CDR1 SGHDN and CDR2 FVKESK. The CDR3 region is CASSQIRGAVGYTF. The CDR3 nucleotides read TGTGCCAGCAGCCAGATCCGGGGAGCCGTCGGCTACACCTTC.

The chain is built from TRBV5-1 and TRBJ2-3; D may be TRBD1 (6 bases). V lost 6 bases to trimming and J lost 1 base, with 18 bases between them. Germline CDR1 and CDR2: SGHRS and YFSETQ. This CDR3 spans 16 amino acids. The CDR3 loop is CASTKTGQGGTDTQYF. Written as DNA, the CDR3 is TGCGCCAGCACTAAGACAGGCCAGGGTGGCACAGATACGCAGTATTTT. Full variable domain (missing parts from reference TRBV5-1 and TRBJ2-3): KAGVTQTPRYLIKTRGQQVTLSCSPISGHRSVSWYQQTPGQGLQFLFEYFSETQRNKGNFPGRFSGRQFSNSRSEMNVSTLELGDSALYLCASTKTGQGGTDTQYFGPGTRLTVL.

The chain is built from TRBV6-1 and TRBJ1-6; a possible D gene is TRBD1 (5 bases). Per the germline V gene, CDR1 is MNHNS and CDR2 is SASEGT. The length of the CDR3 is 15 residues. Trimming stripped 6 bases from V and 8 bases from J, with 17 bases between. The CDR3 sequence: CASRPSWGGDSPLHF. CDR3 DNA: TGTGCCAGCAGACCATCATGGGGCGGGGATTCACCCCTCCACTTT.

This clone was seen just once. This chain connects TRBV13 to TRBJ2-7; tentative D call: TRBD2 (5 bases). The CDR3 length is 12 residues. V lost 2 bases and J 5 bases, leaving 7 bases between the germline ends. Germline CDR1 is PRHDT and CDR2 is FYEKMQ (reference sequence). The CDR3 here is CASSLSGDEQYF. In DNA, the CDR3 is TGTGCCAGCAGCTTATCCGGGGACGAGCAGTACTTC.

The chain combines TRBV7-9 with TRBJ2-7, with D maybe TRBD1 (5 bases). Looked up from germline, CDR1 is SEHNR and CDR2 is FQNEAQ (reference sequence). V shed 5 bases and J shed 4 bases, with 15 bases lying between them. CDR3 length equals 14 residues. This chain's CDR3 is CASSQEVGAYEQYF. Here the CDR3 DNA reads TGTGCCAGCAGCCAAGAGGTAGGGGCTTACGAGCAGTACTTC.

The CDR3 loop reads CASSPAVQGANTGELFF. Written as DNA, the CDR3 is TGTGCCAGCAGCCCGGCGGTACAGGGAGCTAACACCGGGGAGCTGTTTTTT. This rearrangement joins TRBV7-6 to TRBJ2-2, with D perhaps matching TRBD1 (6 bases). Looked up from germline, CDR1 is SGHVS and CDR2 is FNYEAQ. With 5 bases removed from V and 2 bases from J, the gap between germline ends came to 18 bases. The CDR3 spans 17 residues. Complete variable domain (other parts from reference TRBV7-6 and TRBJ2-2): GAGVSQSPRYKVTKRGQDVALRCDPISGHVSLYWYRQALGQGPEFLTYFNYEAQQDKSGLPNDRFSAERPEGSISTLTIQRTEQRDSAMYRCASSPAVQGANTGELFFGEGSRLTVL.

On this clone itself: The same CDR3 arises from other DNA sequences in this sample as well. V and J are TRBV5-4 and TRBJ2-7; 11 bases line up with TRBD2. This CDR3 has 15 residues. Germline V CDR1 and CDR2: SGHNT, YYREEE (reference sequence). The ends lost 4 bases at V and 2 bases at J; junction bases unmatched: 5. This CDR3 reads CASSPGTSGPYEQYF. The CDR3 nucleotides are TGTGCCAGCAGCCCGGGGACTAGCGGCCCCTACGAGCAGTACTTC. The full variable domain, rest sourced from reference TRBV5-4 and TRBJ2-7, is ETGVTQSPTHLIKTRGQQVTLRCSSQSGHNTVSWYQQALGQGPQFIFQYYREEENGRGNFPPRFSGLQFPNYSSELNVNALELDDSALYLCASSPGTSGPYEQYFGPGTRLTVT.

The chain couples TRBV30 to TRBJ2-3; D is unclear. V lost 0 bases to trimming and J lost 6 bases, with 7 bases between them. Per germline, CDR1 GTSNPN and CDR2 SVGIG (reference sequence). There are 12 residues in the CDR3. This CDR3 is CAWSVGLDTQYF. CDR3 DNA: TGTGCCTGGAGTGTTGGCCTTGATACGCAGTATTTT. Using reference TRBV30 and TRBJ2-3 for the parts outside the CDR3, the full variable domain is SQTIHQWPATLVQPVGSPLSLECTVEGTSNPNLYWYRQAAGRGLQLLFYSVGIGQISSEVPQNLSASRPQDRQFILSSKKLLLSDSGFYLCAWSVGLDTQYFGPGTRLTVL.

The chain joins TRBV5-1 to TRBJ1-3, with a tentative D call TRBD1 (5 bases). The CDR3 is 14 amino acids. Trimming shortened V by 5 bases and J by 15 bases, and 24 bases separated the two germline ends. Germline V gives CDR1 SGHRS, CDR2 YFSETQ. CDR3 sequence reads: CASRPGLRTSEGYF. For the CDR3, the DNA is TGCGCCAGCAGGCCAGGGCTGAGGACCTCAGAAGGATATTTT. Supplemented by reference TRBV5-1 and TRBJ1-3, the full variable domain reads KAGVTQTPRYLIKTRGQQVTLSCSPISGHRSVSWYQQTPGQGLQFLFEYFSETQRNKGNFPGRFSGRQFSNSRSEMNVSTLELGDSALYLCASRPGLRTSEGYFGEGSWLTVV.

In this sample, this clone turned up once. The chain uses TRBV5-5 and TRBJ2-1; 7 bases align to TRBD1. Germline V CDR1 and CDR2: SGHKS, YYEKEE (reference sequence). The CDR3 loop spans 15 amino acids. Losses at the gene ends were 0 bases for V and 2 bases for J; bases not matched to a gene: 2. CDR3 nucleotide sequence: TGTGCCAGCAGCTTGGAGGACAGGCCCTACAATGAGCAGTTCTTC. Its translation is CASSLEDRPYNEQFF.

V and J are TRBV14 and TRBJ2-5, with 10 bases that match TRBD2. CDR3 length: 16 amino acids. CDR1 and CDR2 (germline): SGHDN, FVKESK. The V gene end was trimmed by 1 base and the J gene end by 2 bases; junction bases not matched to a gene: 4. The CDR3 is CASSQGSGGRQETQYF. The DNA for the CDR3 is TGTGCCAGCAGCCAAGGTAGCGGGGGGCGTCAAGAGACCCAGTACTTC.

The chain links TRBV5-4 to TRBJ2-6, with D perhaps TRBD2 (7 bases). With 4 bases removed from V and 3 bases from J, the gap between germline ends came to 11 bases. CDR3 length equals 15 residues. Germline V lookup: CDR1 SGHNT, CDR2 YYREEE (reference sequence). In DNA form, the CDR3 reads TGTGCCAGCAGCCGAGGGGGGGATGGGGCCAACGTCCTGACTTTC. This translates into CASSRGGDGANVLTF.

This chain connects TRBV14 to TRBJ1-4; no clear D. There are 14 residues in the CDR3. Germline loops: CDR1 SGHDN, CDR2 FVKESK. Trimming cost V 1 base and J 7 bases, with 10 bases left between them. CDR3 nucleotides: TGTGCCAGCAGCCAAGCCTCGCCAGGTGAAAAACTGTTTTTT. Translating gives CASSQASPGEKLFF.

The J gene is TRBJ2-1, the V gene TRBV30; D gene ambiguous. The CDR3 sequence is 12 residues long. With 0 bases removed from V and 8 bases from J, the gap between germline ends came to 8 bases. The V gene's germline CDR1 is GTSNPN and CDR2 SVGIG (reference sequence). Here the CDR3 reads CAWSVVQDEQFF. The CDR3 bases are TGTGCCTGGAGTGTAGTCCAGGATGAGCAGTTCTTC.

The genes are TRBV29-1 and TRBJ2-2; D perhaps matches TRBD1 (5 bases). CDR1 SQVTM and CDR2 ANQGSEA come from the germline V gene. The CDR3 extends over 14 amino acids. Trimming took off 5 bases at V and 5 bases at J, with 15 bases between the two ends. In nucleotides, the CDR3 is TGCAGCGTTCTGGATACAGGAAGGACCGGGGAGCTGTTTTTT. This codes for CSVLDTGRTGELFF.

The CDR3 is CASSFGTGELFF. The CDR3 DNA reads TGTGCCAGCAGCTTCGGGACCGGGGAGCTGTTTTTT. This chain uses TRBV7-9 with TRBJ2-2; D is unresolved. Germline CDR1 SEHNR, CDR2 FQNEAQ (reference sequence). The CDR3 spans 12 residues. With 3 bases removed from V and 5 bases from J, the gap between germline ends came to 4 bases.

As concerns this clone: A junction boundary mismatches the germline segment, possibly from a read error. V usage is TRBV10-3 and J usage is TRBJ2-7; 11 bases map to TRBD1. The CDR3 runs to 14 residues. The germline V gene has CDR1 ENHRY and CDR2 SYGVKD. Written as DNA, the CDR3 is TGTGCCATCAGCTCCGGGACAGGGGGACCCGGGGTCCTATTC. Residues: CAISSGTGGPGVLF.

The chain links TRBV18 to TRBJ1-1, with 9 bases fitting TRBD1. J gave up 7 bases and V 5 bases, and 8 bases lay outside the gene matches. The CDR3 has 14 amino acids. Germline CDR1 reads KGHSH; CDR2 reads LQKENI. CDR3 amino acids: CASSLTGGADEAFF. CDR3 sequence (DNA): TGTGCCAGCTCATTAACAGGGGGCGCGGATGAAGCTTTCTTT. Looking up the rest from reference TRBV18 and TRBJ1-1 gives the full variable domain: NAGVMQNPRHLVRRRGQEARLRCSPMKGHSHVYWYRQLPEEGLKFMVYLQKENIIDESGMPKERFSAEFPKEGPSILRIQQVVRGDSAAYFCASSLTGGADEAFFGQGTRLTVV.

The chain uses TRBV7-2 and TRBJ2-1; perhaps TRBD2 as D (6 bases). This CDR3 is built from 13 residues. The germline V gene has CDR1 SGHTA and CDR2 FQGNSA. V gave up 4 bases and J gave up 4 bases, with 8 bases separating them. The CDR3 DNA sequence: TGTGCCAGCAGCTCGGGGGTTTACAATGAGCAGTTCTTC. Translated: CASSSGVYNEQFF.

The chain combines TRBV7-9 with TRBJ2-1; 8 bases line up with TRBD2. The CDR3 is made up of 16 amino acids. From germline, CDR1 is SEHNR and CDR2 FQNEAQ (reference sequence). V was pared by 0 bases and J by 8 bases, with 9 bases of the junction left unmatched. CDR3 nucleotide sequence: TGTGCCAGCAGCTTAGCAGCGGGGGCCCATCCAGATGAGCAGTTCTTC. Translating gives CASSLAAGAHPDEQFF.

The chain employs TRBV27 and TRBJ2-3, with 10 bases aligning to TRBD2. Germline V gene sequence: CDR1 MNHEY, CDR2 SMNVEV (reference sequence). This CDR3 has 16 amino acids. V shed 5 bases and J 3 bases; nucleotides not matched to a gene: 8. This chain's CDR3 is CASSPRTSGWTDTQYF. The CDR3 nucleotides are TGTGCCAGCAGTCCACGGACTAGCGGTTGGACAGATACGCAGTATTTT.

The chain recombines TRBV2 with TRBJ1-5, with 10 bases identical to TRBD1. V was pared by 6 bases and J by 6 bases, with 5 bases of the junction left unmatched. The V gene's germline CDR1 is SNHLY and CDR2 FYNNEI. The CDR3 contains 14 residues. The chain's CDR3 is CASRGTGEFQPQHF. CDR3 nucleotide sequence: TGTGCCAGCAGGGGGACAGGGGAGTTTCAGCCCCAGCATTTT.

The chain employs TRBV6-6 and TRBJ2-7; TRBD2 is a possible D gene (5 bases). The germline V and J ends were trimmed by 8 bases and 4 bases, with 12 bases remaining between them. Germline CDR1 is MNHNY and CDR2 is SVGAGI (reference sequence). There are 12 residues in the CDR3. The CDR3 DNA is TGTGCCAGCGGTGCGGACTCATACGAGCAGTACTTC. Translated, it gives CASGADSYEQYF.

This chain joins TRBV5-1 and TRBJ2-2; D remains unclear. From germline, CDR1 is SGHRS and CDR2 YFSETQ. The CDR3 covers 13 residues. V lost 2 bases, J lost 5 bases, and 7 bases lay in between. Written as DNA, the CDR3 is TGCGCCAGCAGCTTTGGCGGAACCGGGGAGCTGTTTTTT. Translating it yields CASSFGGTGELFF.